Presented here are 21 T cell receptor beta chains from one specimen sequenced in a study of T-cell reconstitution after alpha-beta-depleted transplantation in children. Preparing the TCRbeta library involved the use of unique molecular identifiers. TCRdb fed the PCR reads into MiXCR, producing one record per CDR3 protein. In the table there are some 600,000 distinct CDR3 sequences, 10% to 15% of which are singletons. The material sequenced was PBMCs, mostly from graft donor cells, taken 360 days after TCRalphabeta/CD19-depleted stem cell transplant. These receptors came from a male patient between 5 and 17 years old who had a stem cell transplant for acute myeloid leukemia, so the T cells may come from the graft donor.

This clonotype has just a few counts. V and J are TRBV6-2 or TRBV6-3 and TRBJ2-7, with 12 bases that match TRBD1. This CDR3 comprises 14 residues. Per germline, CDR1 MNHEY and CDR2 SVGEGT. The J segment lost 5 bases and the V segment lost 5 bases, leaving 4 bases of the junction unmatched. The CDR3 here is CASSGDRGQNEQYF. The CDR3 DNA follows: TGTGCCAGCAGTGGGGACAGGGGGCAAAACGAGCAGTACTTC.

This clonotype has just one count. The chain has TRBV12-3 or TRBV12-4 and TRBJ1-3; 8 bases fit TRBD1. The V and J ends lost 3 bases and 2 bases, in that order; junction bases with no gene match: 12. This CDR3 spans 18 amino acids. The CDR3: CASSFTVTGDRAGNTIYF. In DNA form, the CDR3 reads TGTGCCAGCAGTTTCACAGTGACAGGGGACCGAGCTGGAAACACCATATATTTT.

Of note for this clonotype: A much larger clone lies a single base off, so this may be a read error. The CDR3 reads CASSSLAGETYNEEFF. The CDR3 nucleotides are TGTGCCAGCAGCTCCCTAGCGGGAGAGACCTACAATGAGGAGTTCTTC. The chain combines TRBV11-2 with TRBJ2-1; 10 nucleotides match TRBD2. CDR3 length: 16 residues. CDR1 is SGHAT and CDR2 is FQNNGV in the germline V gene.

This clonotype was recorded a few times. The chain joins TRBV28 to TRBJ2-4, with 7 nucleotides matching TRBD2. The CDR3 consists of 15 residues. CDR1 is MDHEN, CDR2 SYDVKM, per germline. With V trimmed by 7 bases and J by 0 bases, 6 bases remained unmatched. CDR3 loop: CASNERGTAKNIQYF. CDR3 nucleotides: TGTGCCAGCAACGAGCGGGGTACAGCCAAAAACATTCAGTACTTC.

The V call is TRBV6-1, the J call TRBJ2-1; 7 nucleotides line up with TRBD1. CDR3 length: 14 amino acids. Germline V gene data show CDR1 as MNHNS and CDR2 as SASEGT. V shed 6 bases and J 8 bases; nucleotides not matched to a gene: 10. The CDR3 protein is CASSRDRSNHEQFF. CDR3 DNA sequence: TGTGCCAGCAGCCGGGACAGATCCAACCATGAGCAGTTCTTC.

In the case of this clonotype: This may be a read error: a much more frequent sequence differs by one nucleotide. The chain links TRBV5-6 to TRBJ2-7; TRBD1 aligns across 10 bases. Per the germline V gene, CDR1 is SGHDT and CDR2 is YYEEEE. CDR3 length equals 14 residues. J was trimmed by 2 bases and V by 5 bases; bases with no gene match: 4. DNA of the CDR3: TGTGCCAGCAGGTCCGGGACAGGGGCCTACGAGCAGTACTTC. Amino acids: CASRSGTGAYEQYF.

The chain carries TRBV4-3 and TRBJ2-3, with unresolved D. CDR1 LGHNA and CDR2 YSLEER come from the germline V gene. Trimming took off 2 bases at V and 0 bases at J, with 21 bases between the two ends. The CDR3 covers 19 residues. Here the CDR3 DNA reads TGCGCCAGCAGCCAAAGAGTTAGTTACCAGCGCGTTAGCACAGATACGCAGTATTTT. This gives the protein CASSQRVSYQRVSTDTQYF.

This clonotype has a handful of counts. The genes are TRBV27 and TRBJ2-5, with D uncertain. In germline, CDR1 is MNHEY, CDR2 SMNVEV (reference sequence). Deletions cut 3 bases from V and 1 base from J, with 9 bases between. The CDR3 has 14 amino acids. The CDR3 coding sequence is TGTGCCAGCAGTTTGAACAGTCCCCAAGAGACCCAGTACTTC. It yields the protein CASSLNSPQETQYF.

This clonotype has a handful of counts. This sequence joins TRBV29-1 and TRBJ2-5, with TRBD2 matching over 7 bases. The length of the CDR3 is 13 residues. Trimming cost V 2 bases and J 5 bases; bases outside gene matches: 5. CDR1 is SQVTM, CDR2 ANQGSEA, per germline. CDR3 sequence: CSVEWGGRETQYF. The CDR3 DNA follows: TGCAGCGTTGAATGGGGGGGTAGGGAGACCCAGTACTTC.

The gene calls are TRBV3-1 and TRBJ2-5; TRBD2 aligns across 12 bases. CDR3 length: 13 amino acids. Germline trimming cut 8 bases from V and 6 bases from J; bases unmatched to any gene: 4. Germline V gene lookup returns CDR1 LGHDT and CDR2 YNNKEL (reference sequence). The CDR3 region has the DNA TGTGCCAGCCGACTAGCGGGAGACCAGACCCAGTACTTC. This encodes CASRLAGDQTQYF.

This clonotype was found a few times. V usage is TRBV14 and J usage is TRBJ2-3; TRBD2 matches 12 bases. The CDR3 runs to 18 residues. Germline loops: CDR1 SGHDN, CDR2 FVKESK. Germline trimming cut 2 bases from V and 1 base from J; bases unmatched to any gene: 7. The CDR3 nucleotides read TGTGCCAGCAGCCAACCCCCGGGACTAGCGGGCCGCACAGATACGCAGTATTTT. Translation: CASSQPPGLAGRTDTQYF.

V usage is TRBV15 and J usage is TRBJ2-7; possibly TRBD1 or TRBD2 for D (5 bases each). Trimming removed 0 bases from V and 4 bases from J, with 19 bases in between. Germline values: CDR1 LNHNV, CDR2 YYDKDF (reference sequence). The CDR3 extends over 17 amino acids. The CDR3 DNA follows: TGTGCCACCAGCAGAGATCAATCCGGGACGGGCTCGTACGAGCAGTACTTC. It codes for CATSRDQSGTGSYEQYF. Full variable domain (rest looked up from reference TRBV15 and TRBJ2-7): DAMVIQNPRYQVTQFGKPVTLSCSQTLNHNVMYWYQQKSSQAPKLLFHYYDKDFNNEADTPDNFQSRRPNTSFCFLDIRSPGLGDTAMYLCATSRDQSGTGSYEQYFGPGTRLTVT.

The chain links TRBV25-1 to TRBJ1-1, with TRBD1 matching 9 bases. V lost 2 bases and J lost 9; bases outside the gene matches: 10. Germline V gives CDR1 MGHDK, CDR2 SYGVNS. The CDR3 runs to 15 residues. The CDR3 region has the DNA TGTGCCAGCAGTGAACGGCTGACAGGGGGTCCTCAAGCTTTCTTT. Translated: CASSERLTGGPQAFF. Supplemented by reference TRBV25-1 and TRBJ1-1, the full variable domain reads EADIYQTPRYLVIGTGKKITLECSQTMGHDKMYWYQQDPGMELHLIHYSYGVNSTEKGDLSSESTVSRIRTEHFPLTLESARPSHTSQYLCASSERLTGGPQAFFGQGTRLTVV.

This clonotype was detected a few times. The chain carries TRBV27 and TRBJ2-3; a possible D gene is TRBD1 (5 bases). The CDR3 is 15 amino acids. V gave up 4 bases and J gave up 2 bases, with 13 bases separating them. Germline CDR1 reads MNHEY; CDR2 reads SMNVEV (reference sequence). The CDR3 DNA follows: TGTGCCAGCAGTTCGCCCTGGGGCGCCACAGATACGCAGTATTTT. It codes for CASSSPWGATDTQYF.

The rearrangement links TRBV29-1 to TRBJ2-1; the match to TRBD2 covers 10 bases. The CDR3 is made up of 15 amino acids. The J segment lost 3 bases and the V segment lost 2 bases, leaving 4 bases of the junction unmatched. Per germline, CDR1 SQVTM and CDR2 ANQGSEA. The CDR3 DNA is TGCAGCGTTGAACCTACTAGCGGGATCTACAATGAGCAGTTCTTC. As protein: CSVEPTSGIYNEQFF.

The chain combines TRBV7-2 with TRBJ2-7, with 9 bases identical to TRBD2. Germline loops: CDR1 SGHTA, CDR2 FQGNSA. Trimming took 0 bases from V and 6 from J; bases not matched to a gene: 9. CDR3 size: 16 residues. The CDR3 loop is CASSLAVAGVSLEQYF. The CDR3 nucleotides read TGTGCCAGCAGCTTAGCGGTAGCGGGAGTGAGTCTCGAGCAGTACTTC. Using reference TRBV7-2 and TRBJ2-7 for the parts outside the CDR3, the full variable domain is GAGVSQSPSNKVTEKGKDVELRCDPISGHTALYWYRQSLGQGLEFLIYFQGNSAPDKSGLPSDRFSAERTGGSVSTLTIQRTQQEDSAVYLCASSLAVAGVSLEQYFGPGTRLTVT.

In this sample, this clonotype turned up many times. The chain uses TRBV7-6 and TRBJ2-1; D gene ambiguous. CDR3 length: 16 amino acids. CDR1 SGHVS and CDR2 FNYEAQ come from the germline V gene. Trimming pared 4 bases from V and 5 bases from J, leaving 18 bases between. CDR3 amino acids: CASSSLVPVLHNEQFF. In DNA, the CDR3 is TGTGCCAGCAGCTCCCTAGTGCCCGTCTTACACAATGAGCAGTTCTTC.

There are a few counts of this clonotype. V usage is TRBV29-1 and J usage is TRBJ2-1; 16 positions match TRBD2. The CDR3 consists of 19 residues. With V trimmed by 5 bases and J by 1 base, 11 bases remained unmatched. CDR1 is SQVTM, CDR2 ANQGSEA, per germline. The CDR3 DNA follows: TGCAGCGTTAGAGTTCCGGGACTAGCGGGAGGGCTGTCCTACAATGAGCAGTTCTTC. Amino acid sequence: CSVRVPGLAGGLSYNEQFF.

J is TRBJ2-1 and V is TRBV27; D perhaps matches TRBD1 (5 bases). Per germline, CDR1 MNHEY and CDR2 SMNVEV (reference sequence). CDR3 length: 15 residues. Trimming cost V 5 bases and J 4 bases, with 15 bases left between them. CDR3 DNA sequence: TGTGCCAGCAGTCTTTGGGGCCAGGGTTACAATGAGCAGTTCTTC. Protein: CASSLWGQGYNEQFF.

This clonotype was seen more than once but under ten times. The chain couples TRBV9 to TRBJ2-1, with D unresolved. The CDR3 loop spans 14 amino acids. The V gene lost 0 bases and the J gene lost 7 bases, with 11 bases spanning the gap. Looked up from germline, CDR1 is SGDLS and CDR2 is YYNGEE. The CDR3 loop is CASSVGGAPNEQFF. The CDR3 nucleotides read TGTGCCAGCAGCGTAGGGGGTGCACCGAATGAGCAGTTCTTC.

The chain is built from TRBV4-3 and TRBJ2-3; perhaps TRBD2 as D (6 bases). Looked up from germline, CDR1 is LGHNA and CDR2 is YSLEER. Trimming removed 0 bases at V and 4 bases at J, with 11 bases between. The CDR3 loop spans 15 amino acids. CDR3 bases: TGCGCCAGCAGCCAAGATTACGCGGGATCAGATACGCAGTATTTT. This codes for CASSQDYAGSDTQYF.